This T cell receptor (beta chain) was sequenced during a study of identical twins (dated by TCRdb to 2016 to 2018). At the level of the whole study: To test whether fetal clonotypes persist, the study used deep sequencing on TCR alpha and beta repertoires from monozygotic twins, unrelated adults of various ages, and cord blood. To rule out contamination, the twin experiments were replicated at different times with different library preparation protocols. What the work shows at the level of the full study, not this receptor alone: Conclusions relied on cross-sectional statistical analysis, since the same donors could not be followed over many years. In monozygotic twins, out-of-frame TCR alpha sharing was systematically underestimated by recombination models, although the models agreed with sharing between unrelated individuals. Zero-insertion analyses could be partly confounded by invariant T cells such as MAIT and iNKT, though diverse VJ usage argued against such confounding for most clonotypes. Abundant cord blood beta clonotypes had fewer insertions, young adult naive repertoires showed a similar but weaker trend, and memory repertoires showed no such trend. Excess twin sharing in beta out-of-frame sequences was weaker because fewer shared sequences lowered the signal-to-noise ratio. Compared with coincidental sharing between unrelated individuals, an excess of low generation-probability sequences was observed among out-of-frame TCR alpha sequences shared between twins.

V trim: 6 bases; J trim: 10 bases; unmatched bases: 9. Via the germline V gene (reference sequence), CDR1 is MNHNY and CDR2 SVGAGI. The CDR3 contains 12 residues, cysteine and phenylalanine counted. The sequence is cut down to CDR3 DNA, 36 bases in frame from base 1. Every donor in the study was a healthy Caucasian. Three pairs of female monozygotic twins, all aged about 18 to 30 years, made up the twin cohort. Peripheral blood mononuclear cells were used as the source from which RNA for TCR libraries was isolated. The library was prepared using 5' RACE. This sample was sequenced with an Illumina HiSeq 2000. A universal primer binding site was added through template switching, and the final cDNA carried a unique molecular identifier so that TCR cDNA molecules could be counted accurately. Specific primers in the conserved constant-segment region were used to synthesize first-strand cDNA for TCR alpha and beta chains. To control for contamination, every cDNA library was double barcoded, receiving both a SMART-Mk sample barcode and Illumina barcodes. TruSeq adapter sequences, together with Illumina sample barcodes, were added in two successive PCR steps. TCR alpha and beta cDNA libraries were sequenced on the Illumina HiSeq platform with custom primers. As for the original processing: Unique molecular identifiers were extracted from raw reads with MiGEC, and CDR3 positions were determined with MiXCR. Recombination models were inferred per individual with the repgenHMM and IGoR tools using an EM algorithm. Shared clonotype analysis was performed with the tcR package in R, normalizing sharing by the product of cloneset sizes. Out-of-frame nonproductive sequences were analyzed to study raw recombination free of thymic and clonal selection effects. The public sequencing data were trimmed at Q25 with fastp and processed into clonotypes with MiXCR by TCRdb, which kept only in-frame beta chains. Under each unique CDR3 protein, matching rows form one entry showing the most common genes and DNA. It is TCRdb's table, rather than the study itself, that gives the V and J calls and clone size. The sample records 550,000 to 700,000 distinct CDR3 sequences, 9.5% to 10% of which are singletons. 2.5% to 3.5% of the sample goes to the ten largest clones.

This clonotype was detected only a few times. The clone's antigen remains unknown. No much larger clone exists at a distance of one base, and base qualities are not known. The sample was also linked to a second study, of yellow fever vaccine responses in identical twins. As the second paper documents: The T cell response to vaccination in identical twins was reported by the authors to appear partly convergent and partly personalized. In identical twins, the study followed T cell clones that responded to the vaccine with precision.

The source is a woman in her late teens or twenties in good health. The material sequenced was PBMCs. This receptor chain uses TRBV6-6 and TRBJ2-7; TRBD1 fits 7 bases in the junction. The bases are TGTGCCAGCAGCCGTGACAGGGTTGGACAGTACTTC. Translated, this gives CASSRDRVGQYF.